This T cell receptor (beta chain) was profiled in a study of blood T cell repertoires in COVID-19. The wider study: T cells, B-cell-depleted T cells, or PBMCs supplied cDNA or gDNA.

Original handling: Reference gene primer amplification in the assay estimated nucleated cell counts. Clones were sequenced by immunoSEQ multiplex PCR, and TCRdb holds only the in-frame ones, with some missing. For V, J and clone size, that table is used; D and trimming come from the DNA. Among some 90,000 clones listed, about 88% were seen once. After removal of 3 bases from V and 7 bases from J, the junction contained 5 bases not matched to a gene. The germline gives CDR1 SGDLS, CDR2 YYNGEE. The CDR3 sequence is 14 residues long. The sequence derives from a woman older than 75 with acute or convalescent COVID-19. V and J are TRBV9 and TRBJ1-5, with 9 bases aligning to TRBD1. Source material: peripheral blood. CDR3 sequence (DNA): TGTGCCAGCAGCGCCACAGGGGGCCGCCAGCCCCAGCATTTT. Its protein is CASSATGGRQPQHF.